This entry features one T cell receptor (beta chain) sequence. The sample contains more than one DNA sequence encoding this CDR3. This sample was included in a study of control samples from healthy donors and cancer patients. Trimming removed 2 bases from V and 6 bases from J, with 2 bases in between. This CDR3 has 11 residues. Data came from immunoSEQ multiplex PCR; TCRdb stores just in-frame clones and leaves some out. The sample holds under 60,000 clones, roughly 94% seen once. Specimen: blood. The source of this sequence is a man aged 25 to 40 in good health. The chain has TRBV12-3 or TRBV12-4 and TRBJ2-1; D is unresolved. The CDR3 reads CASSLSNEQFF. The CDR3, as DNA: TGTGCCAGCAGTTTAAGCAATGAGCAGTTCTTC.